A single sample is the source of the 32 T cell receptor beta chains below, sequenced in a study of CD8+ T cells in alopecia areata. Extracted RNA was reverse transcribed, and the resulting cDNA served as sequencing template. Assay used: immunoSEQ multiplex PCR; TCRdb lists only in-frame clones, some missing. Of approximately 99,000 clones listed, approximately 59% are singletons. Sequenced sample: CD8+ T cells sorted from blood. The receptors were sampled from a human donor in good health.

CDR3 sequence (DNA): TGTGCCAGCATCTTTAATGAAAAACTGTTTTTT. This translates into CASIFNEKLFF. V and J are TRBV6-5 and TRBJ1-4; D is unresolved. The V gene lost 7 bases and the J gene lost 4 bases, with 4 bases spanning the gap. CDR1 and CDR2 (germline): MNHEY, SVGAGI. This CDR3 contains 11 residues.

This sequence joins TRBV30 and TRBJ2-7, with D maybe TRBD2 (7 bases). Per the germline V gene, CDR1 is GTSNPN and CDR2 is SVGIG (reference sequence). V lost 6 bases and J lost 5, with 17 bases in between. The CDR3 loop spans 13 amino acids. The CDR3 here is CACLFPGGHEQYF. For the CDR3, the DNA is TGTGCCTGCCTCTTCCCGGGGGGCCACGAGCAGTACTTC.

In this sample, this clone turned up a few times. This rearrangement joins TRBV29-1 to TRBJ2-7; D uncertain. Germline V CDR1 and CDR2: SQVTM, ANQGSEA. Deletions cut 0 bases from V and 4 bases from J, with 7 bases between. The CDR3 totals 12 residues. This CDR3 reads CSVEDAAYEQYF. CDR3 sequence (DNA): TGCAGCGTTGAAGATGCGGCGTACGAGCAGTACTTC.

This chain uses TRBV6-5 with TRBJ2-7, with 11 bases lining up with TRBD1. The ends lost 2 bases at V and 5 bases at J; junction bases unmatched: 2. The CDR3 has 14 residues. Germline V gene sequence: CDR1 MNHEY, CDR2 SVGAGI. The CDR3 is CASSYGQGADEQYF. The CDR3 DNA reads as TGTGCCAGCAGTTACGGACAGGGGGCCGACGAGCAGTACTTC.

This rearrangement joins TRBV10-2 to TRBJ2-5; D unclear. The CDR3 consists of 13 residues. V was trimmed by 3 bases and J by 7 bases, leaving 12 bases between them. Looked up from germline, CDR1 is WSHSY and CDR2 is SAAADI. CDR3 sequence: CASSDSNWATQYF. CDR3 nucleotides: TGCGCCAGCAGTGATTCAAATTGGGCGACCCAGTACTTC.

V is TRBV5-6 and J is TRBJ2-7; D is uncertain. V gave up 0 bases and J gave up 5 bases, with 18 bases separating them. Germline V gene lookup returns CDR1 SGHDT and CDR2 YYEEEE. The CDR3 contains 16 residues. The CDR3 nucleotides read TGTGCCAGCAGCTTGGGGACCCACGGGCCTTTCCACGAGCAGTACTTC. Its translation: CASSLGTHGPFHEQYF.

The chain is built from TRBV19 and TRBJ1-3; 7 bases map to TRBD1. The CDR3 length is 15 residues. Germline loops: CDR1 LNHDA, CDR2 SQIVND (reference sequence). Trimming took 7 bases from V and 4 from J; bases not matched to a gene: 10. CDR3 region: CASTTGTAIGNTIYF. In DNA form, the CDR3 reads TGTGCCAGTACTACCGGGACAGCGATAGGAAACACCATATATTTT.

This clone was observed a handful of times. The chain employs TRBV13 and TRBJ1-1, with D maybe TRBD1 (6 bases). Germline V gene sequence: CDR1 PRHDT, CDR2 FYEKMQ (reference sequence). The CDR3 is made up of 17 amino acids. Trimming stripped 6 bases from V and 1 base from J, with 21 bases between. This CDR3 is CASRNLGGSGANTEAFF. In DNA, the CDR3 is TGTGCCAGCAGAAATCTAGGGGGGTCGGGTGCGAACACTGAAGCTTTCTTT.

This clone was detected only once. The rearrangement links TRBV5-1 to TRBJ2-5; unclear D gene. The CDR3 spans 15 residues. V lost 3 bases, J lost 0 bases, and 12 bases lay in between. Germline lookup yields CDR1 SGHRS and CDR2 YFSETQ. CDR3 region: CASSSGTTYQETQYF. The CDR3 DNA reads as TGCGCCAGCAGCTCCGGCACAACGTACCAAGAGACCCAGTACTTC.

V usage is TRBV2 and J usage is TRBJ2-6, with unresolved D. V dropped 2 bases and J dropped 0 bases, with 8 bases sitting between them. Germline V CDR1 and CDR2: SNHLY, FYNNEI. The CDR3 runs 16 residues. The CDR3 spells CASSEKSSSGANVLTF. The CDR3 DNA is TGTGCCAGCAGTGAAAAGTCGAGCTCTGGGGCCAACGTCCTGACTTTC. The full variable domain, completed using reference TRBV2 and TRBJ2-6, is EPEVTQTPSHQVTQMGQEVILRCVPISNHLYFYWYRQILGQKVEFLVSFYNNEISEKSEIFDDQFSVERPDGSNFTLKIRSTKLEDSAMYFCASSEKSSSGANVLTFGAGSRLTVL.

This chain links TRBV4-2 with TRBJ2-1; no definite D call. Germline CDR1 and CDR2: LGHNA and YNFKEQ. With 1 base removed from V and 6 bases from J, the gap between germline ends came to 1 base. There are 11 residues in the CDR3. CDR3 nucleotides: TGTGCCAGCAGCCAAGGCAATGAGCAGTTCTTC. The encoded protein is CASSQGNEQFF.

The count of this clone is one. J is TRBJ2-1 and V is TRBV5-6; TRBD1 might be the D (5 bases). This CDR3 has 14 amino acids. From germline, CDR1 is SGHDT and CDR2 YYEEEE. V lost 0 bases, J lost 4 bases, and 8 bases lay in between. The CDR3 bases are TGTGCCAGCAGCTTGGGTACAGGATACAATGAGCAGTTCTTC. It codes for CASSLGTGYNEQFF.

This clone was seen a few times. V is TRBV10-3 and J is TRBJ1-1; 8 bases map to TRBD1. CDR1 and CDR2 from the germline V gene are ENHRY and SYGVKD. Trimming cost V 4 bases and J 5 bases; bases outside gene matches: 6. There are 14 residues in the CDR3. The CDR3 sequence: CAISAGGQGTEAFF. As DNA, the CDR3 is TGTGCCATCAGTGCAGGGGGCCAGGGAACTGAAGCTTTCTTT.

The chain joins TRBV13 to TRBJ2-5, with 11 bases lining up with TRBD2. Trimming at V came to 5 bases and at J to 5 bases, leaving 10 bases not matched to a gene. This CDR3 contains 16 residues. Germline-derived CDR1 and CDR2 are PRHDT and FYEKMQ (reference sequence). CDR3 sequence: CASSRRTSGFAETQYF. CDR3 sequence (DNA): TGTGCCAGCAGCCGGAGGACTAGCGGGTTCGCGGAGACCCAGTACTTC.

The chain is built from TRBV30 and TRBJ2-2; 7 nucleotides match TRBD1. CDR3 length equals 15 residues. Germline values: CDR1 GTSNPN, CDR2 SVGIG (reference sequence). V dropped 0 bases and J dropped 7; count of bases not matched to a gene: 8. The CDR3 loop is CAWSVVTGISGELFF. The DNA for the CDR3 is TGTGCCTGGAGTGTTGTGACAGGGATCAGCGGGGAGCTGTTTTTT. Based on the CDR3 plus reference TRBV30 and TRBJ2-2, the full variable domain is SQTIHQWPATLVQPVGSPLSLECTVEGTSNPNLYWYRQAAGRGLQLLFYSVGIGQISSEVPQNLSASRPQDRQFILSSKKLLLSDSGFYLCAWSVVTGISGELFFGEGSRLTVL.

The rearrangement links TRBV7-9 to TRBJ1-1; 9 bases map to TRBD1. The CDR3 loop spans 14 amino acids. V lost 6 bases and J lost 5; bases outside the gene matches: 7. Germline V gene data show CDR1 as SEHNR and CDR2 as FQNEAQ (reference sequence). In DNA, the CDR3 is TGTGCCAGCAGTTCGGGGACAGGGTTGACTGAAGCTTTCTTT. Residues: CASSSGTGLTEAFF.

This clone has just a few counts. The chain links TRBV13 to TRBJ2-3; D is undetermined. V dropped 0 bases and J dropped 8 bases, with 6 bases sitting between them. This CDR3 region has 12 residues. CDR1 is PRHDT, CDR2 FYEKMQ, per germline (reference sequence). The DNA for the CDR3 is TGTGCCAGCAGCTTAGGCAACCCTACGCAGTATTTT. It yields the protein CASSLGNPTQYF.

The chain employs TRBV13 and TRBJ2-7, with TRBD1 as a possible D gene (6 bases). The CDR3 extends over 14 amino acids. Germline CDR1 and CDR2: PRHDT and FYEKMQ (reference sequence). V was pared by 5 bases and J by 0 bases, with 11 bases between. The DNA of the CDR3 is TGTGCCAGCAGCCCCAGGGGTAGCTCCTACGAGCAGTACTTC. As protein: CASSPRGSSYEQYF.

This clone has a count of ten or more. The chain couples TRBV14 to TRBJ2-3, with D possibly being TRBD1 (5 bases). Trimming took off 2 bases at V and 6 bases at J, with 12 bases between the two ends. The CDR3 contains 14 residues. CDR1 SGHDN and CDR2 FVKESK come from the germline V gene. CDR3 sequence: CASSQLRDGDTQYF. CDR3 coding DNA: TGTGCCAGCAGCCAACTCAGGGATGGGGATACGCAGTATTTT.

This clone came up a few times. The chain uses TRBV29-1 and TRBJ1-2, with D unclear. The V gene's germline CDR1 is SQVTM and CDR2 ANQGSEA. The V and J ends lost 1 base and 2 bases respectively, with 8 bases between them. This CDR3 is built from 13 residues. The CDR3 DNA reads TGCAGCGTTGAAGGTTACCTCAACTATGGCTACACCTTC. It is translated as CSVEGYLNYGYTF.

J is TRBJ2-4 and V is TRBV4-2; D may correspond to TRBD1 or TRBD2 (6 bases each). The CDR3 has 16 residues. Germline V gene lookup returns CDR1 LGHNA and CDR2 YNFKEQ. The ends were cut back, 0 bases at V and 8 bases at J, with 17 bases in the middle. CDR3 amino acids: CASSQDRGAAWDIQYF. In DNA form, the CDR3 reads TGTGCCAGCAGCCAAGATAGGGGGGCTGCGTGGGACATTCAGTACTTC.

The chain joins TRBV18 to TRBJ1-2; weak D call: TRBD1 (6 bases). This CDR3 is 15 amino acids long. V dropped 0 bases and J dropped 5 bases, with 13 bases sitting between them. Germline CDR1 and CDR2: KGHSH and LQKENI. The CDR3 DNA follows: TGTGCCAGCTCACCACCGGCACAGGGAGGATATGGCTACACCTTC. It encodes CASSPPAQGGYGYTF.

This chain connects TRBV4-1 to TRBJ1-1, with TRBD1 as a possible D gene (6 bases). Germline CDR1 is MGHRA and CDR2 is YSYEKL. CDR3 length equals 16 residues. The V and J ends lost 3 bases and 0 bases respectively, with 14 bases between them. The CDR3 DNA sequence: TGCGCCAGCAGCCAGGACCCGGGACATTTGAACACTGAAGCTTTCTTT. Its translation is CASSQDPGHLNTEAFF.

The rearrangement uses TRBV4-1 and TRBJ2-5; D is ambiguous. The CDR3 length is 15 residues. Germline CDR1 MGHRA, CDR2 YSYEKL. V was trimmed by 0 bases and J by 5 bases, leaving 13 bases between them. Written as DNA, the CDR3 is TGCGCCAGCAGCCAAGATTCACAGTTATTGGAGACCCAGTACTTC. This sequence encodes CASSQDSQLLETQYF.

J is TRBJ2-7 and V is TRBV4-2, with TRBD2 as a possible D gene (5 bases). V was pared by 3 bases and J by 0 bases, with 12 bases between. The CDR3 is made up of 15 amino acids. The germline V gene encodes CDR1 LGHNA and CDR2 YNFKEQ. The CDR3 nucleotides are TGTGCCAGCAGCCAGGCGGTCGGGAACTCCTACGAGCAGTACTTC. Protein sequence: CASSQAVGNSYEQYF.

The CDR3 region is CSVATGTYYEQYF. CDR3 nucleotide sequence: TGCAGCGTCGCCACAGGGACCTACTACGAGCAGTACTTC. The rearrangement uses TRBV29-1 and TRBJ2-7; D may be TRBD1 (6 bases). Germline CDR1 SQVTM, CDR2 ANQGSEA. The CDR3 has 13 residues. V gave up 6 bases and J gave up 3 bases, with 15 bases separating them.

This rearrangement joins TRBV15 to TRBJ2-1; D remains unclear. The germline V gene has CDR1 LNHNV and CDR2 YYDKDF (reference sequence). The germline V and J ends were trimmed by 0 bases and 8 bases, with 17 bases remaining between them. The length of the CDR3 is 16 residues. CDR3: CATSRDGEGVFDEQFF. CDR3 in DNA: TGTGCCACCAGCAGAGATGGGGAAGGCGTTTTCGATGAGCAGTTCTTC. The full variable domain, in which reference TRBV15 and TRBJ2-1 provide the parts outside the CDR3, is DAMVIQNPRYQVTQFGKPVTLSCSQTLNHNVMYWYQQKSSQAPKLLFHYYDKDFNNEADTPDNFQSRRPNTSFCFLDIRSPGLGDTAMYLCATSRDGEGVFDEQFFGPGTRLTVL.

The V gene is TRBV6-5, the J gene TRBJ1-1, with unresolved D. The CDR3 is 13 residues long. V lost 2 bases, J lost 3 bases, and 7 bases lay in between. Germline-derived CDR1 and CDR2 are MNHEY and SVGAGI. CDR3 sequence (DNA): TGTGCCAGCAGTTACGGGTCGGACACTGAAGCTTTCTTT. The encoded protein is CASSYGSDTEAFF.

The chain is built from TRBV29-1 and TRBJ2-2; TRBD1 is a possible D gene (6 bases). V was shortened by 6 bases and J by 3 bases, with 14 bases between the two germline ends. The germline gives CDR1 SQVTM, CDR2 ANQGSEA. This CDR3 is 14 amino acids long. This CDR3 is CSVSPGHHTGELFF. The DNA for the CDR3 is TGCAGCGTATCACCGGGACACCACACCGGGGAGCTGTTTTTT.

The rearrangement uses TRBV27 and TRBJ2-3; D gene ambiguous. Looked up from germline, CDR1 is MNHEY and CDR2 is SMNVEV (reference sequence). V was clipped by 3 bases and J by 5 bases, with 9 bases between them. This CDR3 is 13 amino acids long. In nucleotides, the CDR3 is TGTGCCAGCAGTTTTAACTCAGTAGATACGCAGTATTTT. Translation: CASSFNSVDTQYF.

On this clone itself: Other DNA sequences in this sample translate to the same CDR3. This chain links TRBV29-1 with TRBJ1-1, with D hard to call. Germline loops: CDR1 SQVTM, CDR2 ANQGSEA. Trimming shortened V by 4 bases and J by 0 bases, and 9 bases separated the two germline ends. There are 13 residues in the CDR3. The CDR3 is CSVAVGMNTEAFF. The DNA of the CDR3 is TGCAGCGTTGCAGTGGGTATGAACACTGAAGCTTTCTTT. Filled out from reference TRBV29-1 and TRBJ1-1, the complete variable domain reads SAVISQKPSRDICQRGTSLTIQCQVDSQVTMMFWYRQQPGQSLTLIATANQGSEATYESGFVIDKFPISRPNLTFSTLTVSNMSPEDSSIYLCSVAVGMNTEAFFGQGTRLTVV.

The chain joins TRBV5-6 to TRBJ2-4; D assignment may be TRBD1 or TRBD2 (6 bases each). This CDR3 has 15 amino acids. V was shortened by 5 bases and J by 7 bases, with 19 bases between the two germline ends. Germline CDR1 is SGHDT and CDR2 is YYEEEE. The CDR3 is CASSVMGGVANIQYF. In DNA, the CDR3 is TGTGCCAGCAGTGTGATGGGGGGCGTAGCTAACATTCAGTACTTC.